This T cell receptor beta chain is drawn from a study of a mutant IDH1 vaccine in newly diagnosed glioma. Study-level information: The therapy given earlier, which was standard therapy, consisted of radiotherapy, temozolomide, or both, and most of the patients received both.

TCRdb's copy holds only in-frame clones and misses some; the assay was immunoSEQ multiplex PCR. The sample records about 29,000 clones, about three quarters being singletons. Specified time point: week 35, safety follow-up. Vaccination comprised doses that each held 300 ug of mutant IDH1 20-mer peptide, plus topical imiquimod. Eight vaccinations were given in weeks 1, 3, 5, 7, 11, 15, 19 and 23. This clone counts as medium-sized (0.01 to 0.1%). Its antigen is as yet unknown. Germline V gene data show CDR1 as MNHEY and CDR2 as SVGAGI. The ends were cut back, 0 bases at V and 5 bases at J, with 13 bases in the middle. CDR3 length: 15 residues.

The sample in question was PBMCs, obtained from a glioma patient whose treatment included an IDH1 peptide vaccine. The receptor's source is a man aged 45-60 years with glioma. This rearrangement joins TRBV6-5 to TRBJ2-5; TRBD1 might be the D (6 bases). The CDR3 spells CASSYSEQGGETQYF. The CDR3 DNA follows: TGTGCCAGCAGTTACTCTGAACAGGGTGGGGAGACCCAGTACTTC.